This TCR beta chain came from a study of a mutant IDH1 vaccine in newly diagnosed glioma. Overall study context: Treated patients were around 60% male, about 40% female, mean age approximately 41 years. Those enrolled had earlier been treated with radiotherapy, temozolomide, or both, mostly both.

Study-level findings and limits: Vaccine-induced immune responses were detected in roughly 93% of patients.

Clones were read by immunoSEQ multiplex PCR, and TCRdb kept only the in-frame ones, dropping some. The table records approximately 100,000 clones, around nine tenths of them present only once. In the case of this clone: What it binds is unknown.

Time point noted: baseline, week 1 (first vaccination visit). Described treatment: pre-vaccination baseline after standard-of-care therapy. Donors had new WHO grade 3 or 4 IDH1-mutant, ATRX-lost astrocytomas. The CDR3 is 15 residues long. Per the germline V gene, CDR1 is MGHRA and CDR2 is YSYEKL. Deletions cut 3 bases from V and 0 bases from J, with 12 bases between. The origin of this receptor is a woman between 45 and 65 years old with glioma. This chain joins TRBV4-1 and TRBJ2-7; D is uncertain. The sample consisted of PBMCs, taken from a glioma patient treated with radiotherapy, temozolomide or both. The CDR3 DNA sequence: TGCGCCAGCAGCCATGGCCGAGGCAGCTCCTACGAGCAGTACTTC. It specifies CASSHGRGSSYEQYF.